The entry below gives a single T cell receptor (beta chain) sequence along with its context. The sample holds one count of this clone. No antigen is known for it. Base qualities are not provided; no much larger clone lies one nucleotide away. TCRbeta CDR3 regions were amplified from genomic DNA by means of the immunoSEQ Assay, a bias-controlled multiplex PCR. The original methods were these. The number of nucleated cells in each sample was estimated by amplification of reference gene primers within the assay. To quantify the absolute abundance of each unique TCRbeta CDR3 rearrangement, sequence reads were collapsed and filtered. Productive Simpson clonality was computed per sample as the square root of Simpson's diversity index over productive rearrangements. TCRdb took this table from immuneACCESS and kept in-frame rearrangements with V and J called. Such tables lack part of the clones; where checked against another copy, unresolved V genes explain under half of the gap, and the rest is unexplained. The D gene and trimming were derived from the DNA, and the V and J assignments and clone size from that table. A total of approximately 34,000 clones appear in this sample, 90% to 95% of them only once. Approximately 3.7% of the sample goes to the ten largest clones.

The entry originates in a study of blood T cell repertoires in COVID-19 (dated by TCRdb to between 2020 and 2021). With respect to the entire study: Samples from collaborators originated in the United States, Italy and Spain and spanned both the acute and convalescent phases of COVID-19. Where available, HLA class I and class II types were obtained from metadata supplied by the sample provider rather than from assay-based typing. The material from the prospective study consisted of cDNA or gDNA derived from T cells, B-cell-depleted T cells, or PBMCs. The dataset comprised deeply sampled blood TCRbeta repertoires from subjects exposed to, actively infected with, or recovered from COVID-19. The sample metadata nearly always contained a de-identified subject ID, COVID-19 status, age in years and sex. The samples were drawn from two sources: the first 160 participants of the ongoing ImmuneRACE study, and 1,254 subjects contributed by 6 global collaborators. The repertoires were released in a freely available public database intended as a resource for research on the immune response to SARS-CoV-2. General study outcomes and caveats: Clinical and demographic metadata were provided uncurated, with the amount varying by source and participant.

Trimming costs V 0 bases and J 5 bases, and their ends lie 10 bases apart. Inclusive of the bounding cysteine and phenylalanine, the CDR3 is 15 residues long. Only the CDR3 DNA stays, 45 bases, in frame from base 1. CDR1 and CDR2, per the germline V gene (reference sequence), are MNHEY and SMNVEV. Each collaborating institution followed its own protocols to collect whole blood in K2EDTA tubes. For TCRbeta analysis, collaborators shipped samples as frozen whole blood, isolated PBMCs, or DNA extracted from either of those sample types. The chain is assembled from TRBV27 and TRBJ1-4, with the identity of the D gene unclear. The sequenced sample was peripheral blood. This receptor was obtained from a man between 60 and 75 years old with acute or convalescent COVID-19. The bases read TGTGCCAGCAGTTTATCAGGAGAGGAGAATGAAAAACTGTTTTTT. This gives the protein CASSLSGEENEKLFF.